The 23 T cell receptor beta chains in this list originate from one sample, sequenced in a study of blood T cell repertoires in COVID-19. TCRdb's copy holds only in-frame clones and misses some; the assay was immunoSEQ multiplex PCR. In the table there are approximately 74,000 clones, roughly 81% of which are singletons. Sequences were obtained from peripheral blood. The receptors were sampled from a man between 65 and 85 years old with acute or convalescent COVID-19.

The chain links TRBV9 to TRBJ1-2; 12 bases line up with TRBD1. Germline CDR1 reads SGDLS; CDR2 reads YYNGEE. V dropped 2 bases and J dropped 3; count of bases not matched to a gene: 2. CDR3 length equals 15 residues. In nucleotides, the CDR3 is TGTGCCAGCAGCGTGGGGACAGGGGGCTACTATGGCTACACCTTC. Its translation: CASSVGTGGYYGYTF.

This chain connects TRBV6-2 or TRBV6-3 to TRBJ1-2, with 9 bases matching TRBD1. CDR1 and CDR2 from the germline V gene are MNHEY and SVGEGT. This CDR3 spans 15 amino acids. V lost 2 bases, J lost 8 bases, and 9 bases stayed unmatched. In DNA, the CDR3 is TGTGCCAGCAGTTACCTGGGGACAGGGACAGGAGGCTACACCTTC. Protein sequence: CASSYLGTGTGGYTF.

The chain uses TRBV11-3 and TRBJ2-1; 11 bases align to TRBD2. The germline CDR1 and CDR2 sequences are SGHNT and YENEEA. The CDR3 is made up of 19 amino acids. V was pared by 1 base and J by 6 bases, with 14 bases of the junction left unmatched. In DNA form, the CDR3 reads TGTGCCAGCAGCTTAGTCCGGTTTAGGCTAGCGGGGGGCCCCAATGAGCAGTTCTTC. It translates to CASSLVRFRLAGGPNEQFF.

V usage is TRBV6-2 or TRBV6-3 and J usage is TRBJ2-7; possibly TRBD1 for D (6 bases). V gave up 1 base and J gave up 5 bases, with 18 bases separating them. The CDR3 runs 16 residues. Germline values: CDR1 MNHEY, CDR2 SVGEGT. The CDR3 nucleotides read TGTGCCAGCAGTTACTTAGTGGGACACACTCGTGACGAGCAGTACTTC. Amino acid sequence: CASSYLVGHTRDEQYF.

This chain uses TRBV29-1 with TRBJ1-2; D perhaps matches TRBD1 (5 bases). V dropped 7 bases and J dropped 8 bases, with 17 bases sitting between them. CDR1 and CDR2 (germline): SQVTM, ANQGSEA. The CDR3 sequence is 12 residues long. The CDR3 coding sequence is TGCAGCGCAAAAGTCGCGGGGGAGGGCTACACCTTC. Protein sequence: CSAKVAGEGYTF.

In its sample, this clone was seen a few times. The genes are TRBV3-1 (or the pseudogene TRBV3-2) and TRBJ1-2; D gene ambiguous. Trimming took 4 bases from V and 2 from J, leaving 14 bases between them. Germline CDR1 reads LGHDT; CDR2 reads YNNKEL (reference sequence). This CDR3 has 15 residues. CDR3 bases: TGTGCCAGCAGCCCCTGGACGGGATCAAACTATGGCTACACCTTC. This codes for CASSPWTGSNYGYTF.

V usage is TRBV12-5 and J usage is TRBJ2-3; a possible D gene is TRBD2 (5 bases). The V end lost 3 bases, the J end lost 0 bases, and 10 bases lay between the germline ends. In germline, CDR1 is LGHNT, CDR2 FRNRAP. The CDR3 covers 15 residues. The CDR3: CASGLGGESTDTQYF. The CDR3 region has the DNA TGTGCTAGTGGTTTAGGTGGGGAGAGCACAGATACGCAGTATTTT.

V and J are TRBV2 and TRBJ2-3; D remains unclear. From germline, CDR1 is SNHLY and CDR2 FYNNEI. The germline V and J ends were trimmed by 4 bases and 2 bases, with 10 bases remaining between them. This CDR3 comprises 14 residues. DNA for the CDR3: TGTGCCAGCAGTGGTGGTACAATCACAGATACGCAGTATTTT. Its protein product is CASSGGTITDTQYF.

The rearrangement uses TRBV28 and TRBJ1-4; the match to TRBD1 covers 7 bases. CDR3 size: 14 residues. The germline CDR1 and CDR2 sequences are MDHEN and SYDVKM. After removal of 3 bases from V and 4 bases from J, the junction contained 2 bases not matched to a gene. DNA for the CDR3: TGTGCCAGCAGTTTCGACAGGGTTAATGAAAAACTGTTTTTT. Encoded protein: CASSFDRVNEKLFF.

This rearrangement joins TRBV7-2 to TRBJ1-1, with a weak D call TRBD1 (6 bases). Trimming left V 4 bases short and J 5 bases short, with 14 bases between. Per the germline V gene, CDR1 is SGHTA and CDR2 is FQGNSA. The CDR3 extends over 14 amino acids. CDR3 nucleotide sequence: TGTGCCAGCAGCTCGCTACAGGGAAGAACTGAAGCTTTCTTT. Protein: CASSSLQGRTEAFF.

This sequence joins TRBV13 and TRBJ2-7; D gene unclear. Germline loops: CDR1 PRHDT, CDR2 FYEKMQ (reference sequence). V lost 5 bases, J lost 0 bases, and 8 bases lay in between. This CDR3 has 13 residues. The CDR3 bases are TGTGCCAGCAGCCCCTCCGGCTCCTACGAGCAGTACTTC. It translates to CASSPSGSYEQYF.

The chain carries TRBV3-1 (or the pseudogene TRBV3-2) and TRBJ2-3; no clear D gene. This CDR3 comprises 13 residues. Germline CDR1 reads LGHDT; CDR2 reads YNNKEL (reference sequence). Trimming removed 6 bases at V and 1 base at J, with 8 bases between. DNA of the CDR3: TGTGCCAGCAGACCCAGCGGCACAGATACGCAGTATTTT. As protein: CASRPSGTDTQYF.

The chain joins TRBV10-3 to TRBJ2-2; 12 bases line up with TRBD2. The CDR3 is 17 residues long. V shed 4 bases and J 2 bases; nucleotides not matched to a gene: 5. Germline values: CDR1 ENHRY, CDR2 SYGVKD. Here the CDR3 DNA reads TGTGCCATCAGTGTAAGGACTAGCGGGGCAAACACCGGGGAGCTGTTTTTT. This gives the protein CAISVRTSGANTGELFF.

The chain couples TRBV7-3 to TRBJ1-1, with D unclear. The CDR3 has 14 amino acids. Germline V gene sequence: CDR1 SGHTA, CDR2 FQGTGA. Trimming pared 4 bases from V and 3 bases from J, leaving 12 bases between. The CDR3 sequence is CASSSTGSHTEAFF. In DNA form, the CDR3 reads TGTGCCAGCAGCTCGACGGGTTCACACACTGAAGCTTTCTTT.

The V gene is TRBV7-2, the J gene TRBJ1-1; 7 bases fit TRBD1. The germline V gene has CDR1 SGHTA and CDR2 FQGNSA. The CDR3 extends over 13 amino acids. V lost 5 bases and J lost 5; bases outside the gene matches: 5. The CDR3 nucleotides are TGTGCCAGCAGCCAGGGGGGATCGACTGAAGCTTTCTTT. This gives the protein CASSQGGSTEAFF.

This sequence joins TRBV28 and TRBJ2-7; 8 bases fit TRBD1. CDR3 length: 15 amino acids. V trimming: 5 bases; J trimming: 5 bases; junction bases outside the gene matches: 11. CDR1 is MDHEN, CDR2 SYDVKM, per germline. CDR3 protein: CASSIIGTGEDEQYF. In nucleotides, the CDR3 is TGTGCCAGCAGTATCATCGGGACAGGTGAGGACGAGCAGTACTTC.

The gene calls are TRBV28 and TRBJ2-3; TRBD2 aligns across 10 bases. The CDR3 runs to 15 residues. Germline CDR1 and CDR2: MDHEN and SYDVKM. The junction had 6 bases not matched to a gene; V was cut back by 3 bases and J by 6 bases. CDR3 region: CASSFRAGGHDTQYF. The CDR3 DNA reads TGTGCCAGCAGTTTTCGAGCGGGAGGGCATGATACGCAGTATTTT.

The chain has TRBV5-1 and TRBJ1-2; TRBD1 matches 8 bases. CDR1 SGHRS and CDR2 YFSETQ come from the germline V gene. The CDR3 is made up of 14 amino acids. The V and J ends lost 2 bases and 2 bases, in that order; junction bases with no gene match: 2. CDR3 bases: TGCGCCAGCAGCTTTGGGGACAGGAACTATGGCTACACCTTC. It translates to CASSFGDRNYGYTF.

CDR3 sequence: CASSYSISTAEVQYF. CDR3 nucleotides: TGTGCCAGCAGTTACTCGATAAGTACGGCGGAGGTGCAGTACTTC. This chain joins TRBV6-5 and TRBJ2-7, with a tentative D call TRBD2 (5 bases). The germline V gene has CDR1 MNHEY and CDR2 SVGAGI. The CDR3 is 15 residues long. V lost 0 bases, J lost 9 bases, and 18 bases lay in between.

V gene TRBV5-1 combines with J gene TRBJ1-1; 7 nucleotides match TRBD1. Germline loops: CDR1 SGHRS, CDR2 YFSETQ. V shed 2 bases, J shed 1 base, and the junction held 2 bases outside the gene matches. The CDR3 contains 14 residues. The CDR3 sequence: CASSFQGGNTEAFF. For the CDR3, the DNA is TGCGCCAGCAGCTTTCAGGGGGGGAACACTGAAGCTTTCTTT.

The chain uses TRBV6-5 and TRBJ2-1; 10 bases are shared with TRBD2. With V trimmed by 7 bases and J by 2 bases, 2 bases remained unmatched. CDR1 and CDR2 from the germline V gene are MNHEY and SVGAGI. The CDR3 extends over 14 amino acids. CDR3 protein: CASKLAGAYNEQFF. In nucleotides, the CDR3 is TGTGCCAGCAAGCTAGCGGGAGCCTACAATGAGCAGTTCTTC.

This rearrangement joins TRBV25-1 to TRBJ1-1; D unresolved. This CDR3 has 12 residues. The V end was cut by 8 bases, the J end by 2 bases, with 9 bases between. Germline CDR1 is MGHDK and CDR2 is SYGVNS. The CDR3 bases are TGTGCCAGCGTAAACAGCAACACTGAAGCTTTCTTT. Amino acid sequence: CASVNSNTEAFF.

The table lists this clone with many counts. The gene calls are TRBV6-1 and TRBJ2-7; no reliable D call. V lost 2 bases, J lost 0 bases, and 11 bases lay in between. The CDR3 contains 15 residues. Germline CDR1 reads MNHNS; CDR2 reads SASEGT. The CDR3 nucleotides are TGTGCCAGCAGTGAACGAGGCGGTAGCTCCTACGAGCAGTACTTC. Protein: CASSERGGSSYEQYF.